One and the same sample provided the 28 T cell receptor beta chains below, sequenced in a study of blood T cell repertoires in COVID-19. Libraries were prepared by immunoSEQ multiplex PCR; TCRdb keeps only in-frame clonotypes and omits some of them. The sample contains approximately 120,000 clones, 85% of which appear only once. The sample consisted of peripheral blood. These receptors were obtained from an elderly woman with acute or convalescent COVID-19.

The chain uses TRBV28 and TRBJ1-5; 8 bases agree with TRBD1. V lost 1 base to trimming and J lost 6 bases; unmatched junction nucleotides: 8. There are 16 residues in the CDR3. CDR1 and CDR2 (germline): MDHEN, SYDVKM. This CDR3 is CASSLFRTGNFQPQHF. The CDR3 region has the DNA TGTGCCAGCAGTTTATTTAGGACAGGGAATTTTCAGCCCCAGCATTTT. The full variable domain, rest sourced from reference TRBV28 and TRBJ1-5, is DVKVTQSSRYLVKRTGEKVFLECVQDMDHENMFWYRQDPGLGLRLIYFSYDVKMKEKGDIPEGYSVSREKKERFSLILESASTNQTSMYLCASSLFRTGNFQPQHFGDGTRLSIL.

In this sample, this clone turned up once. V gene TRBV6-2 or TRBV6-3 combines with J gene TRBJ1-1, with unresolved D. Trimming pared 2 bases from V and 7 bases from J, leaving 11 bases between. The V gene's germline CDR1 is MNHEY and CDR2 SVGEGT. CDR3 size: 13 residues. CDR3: CASSYAYTVEAFF. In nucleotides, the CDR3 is TGTGCCAGCAGTTACGCATACACAGTTGAAGCTTTCTTT.

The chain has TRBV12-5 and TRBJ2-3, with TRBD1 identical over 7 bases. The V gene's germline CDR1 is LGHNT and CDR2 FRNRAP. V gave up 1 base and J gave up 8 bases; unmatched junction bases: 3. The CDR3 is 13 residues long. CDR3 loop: CASGLGDSSTQYF. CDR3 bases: TGTGCTAGTGGTTTGGGGGACAGCAGTACGCAGTATTTT.

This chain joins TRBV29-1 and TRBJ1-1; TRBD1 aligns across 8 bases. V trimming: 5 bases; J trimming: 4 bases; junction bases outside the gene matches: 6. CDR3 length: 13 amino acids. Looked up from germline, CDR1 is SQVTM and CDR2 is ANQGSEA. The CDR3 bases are TGCAGCGTTCACCAGGGGGCCGGCACTGAAGCTTTCTTT. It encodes CSVHQGAGTEAFF.

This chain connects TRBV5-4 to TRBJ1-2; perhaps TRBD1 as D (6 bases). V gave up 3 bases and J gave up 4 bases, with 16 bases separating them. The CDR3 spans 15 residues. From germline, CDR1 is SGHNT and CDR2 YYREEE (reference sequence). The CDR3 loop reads CASSSGDRSAYGYTF. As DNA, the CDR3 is TGTGCCAGCAGCTCAGGAGACAGGTCAGCCTATGGCTACACCTTC.

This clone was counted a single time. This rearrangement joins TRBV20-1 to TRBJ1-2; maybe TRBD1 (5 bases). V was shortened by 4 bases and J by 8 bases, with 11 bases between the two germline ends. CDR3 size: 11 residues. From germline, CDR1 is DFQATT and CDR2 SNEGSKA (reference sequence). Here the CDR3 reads CSANYDSGYTF. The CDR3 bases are TGCAGTGCTAATTATGACAGCGGCTACACCTTC.

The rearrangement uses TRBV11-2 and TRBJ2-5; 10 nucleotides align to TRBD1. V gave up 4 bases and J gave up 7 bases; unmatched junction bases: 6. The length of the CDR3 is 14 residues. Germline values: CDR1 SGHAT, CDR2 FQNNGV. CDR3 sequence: CASSSGTGDGTQYF. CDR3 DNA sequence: TGTGCCAGCAGCTCCGGGACAGGGGACGGGACCCAGTACTTC.

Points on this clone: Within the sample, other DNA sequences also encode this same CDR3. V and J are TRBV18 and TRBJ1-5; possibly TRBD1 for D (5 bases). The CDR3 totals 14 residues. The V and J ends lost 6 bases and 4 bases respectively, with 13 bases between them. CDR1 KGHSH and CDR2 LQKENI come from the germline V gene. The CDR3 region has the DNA TGTGCCAGCTCCCCCGGCGGGGGGAATCAGCCCCAGCATTTT. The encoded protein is CASSPGGGNQPQHF.

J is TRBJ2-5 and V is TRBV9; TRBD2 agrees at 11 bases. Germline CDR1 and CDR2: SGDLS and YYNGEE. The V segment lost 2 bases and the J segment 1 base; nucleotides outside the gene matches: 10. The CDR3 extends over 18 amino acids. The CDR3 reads CASSVGLAGGELQETQYF. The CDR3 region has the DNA TGTGCCAGCAGCGTGGGCCTAGCGGGGGGAGAACTCCAAGAGACCCAGTACTTC.

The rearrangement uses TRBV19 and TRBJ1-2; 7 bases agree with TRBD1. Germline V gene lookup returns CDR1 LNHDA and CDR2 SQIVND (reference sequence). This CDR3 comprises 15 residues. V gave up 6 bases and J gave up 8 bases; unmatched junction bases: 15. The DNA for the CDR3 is TGTGCCAGTAGAGGTCTCGGACAGGATCATGGGGGCTACACCTTC. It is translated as CASRGLGQDHGGYTF.

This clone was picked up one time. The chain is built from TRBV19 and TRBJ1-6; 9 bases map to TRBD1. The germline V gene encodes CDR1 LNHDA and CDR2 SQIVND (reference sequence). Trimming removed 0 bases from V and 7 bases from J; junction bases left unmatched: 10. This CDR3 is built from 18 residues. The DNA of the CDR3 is TGTGCCAGTAGTATAGATCGACCGGGACAGGGTTGGAATTCACCCCTCCACTTT. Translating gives CASSIDRPGQGWNSPLHF. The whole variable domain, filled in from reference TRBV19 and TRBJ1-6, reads DGGITQSPKYLFRKEGQNVTLSCEQNLNHDAMYWYRQDPGQGLRLIYYSQIVNDFQKGDIAEGYSVSREKKESFPLTVTSAQKNPTAFYLCASSIDRPGQGWNSPLHFGNGTRLTVT.

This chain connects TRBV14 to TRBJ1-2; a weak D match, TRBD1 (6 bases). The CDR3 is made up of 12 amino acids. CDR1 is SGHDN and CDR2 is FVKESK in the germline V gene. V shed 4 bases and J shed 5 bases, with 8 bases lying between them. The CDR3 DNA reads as TGTGCCAGCAGCCCGGACAGTTATGGCTACACCTTC. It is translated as CASSPDSYGYTF.

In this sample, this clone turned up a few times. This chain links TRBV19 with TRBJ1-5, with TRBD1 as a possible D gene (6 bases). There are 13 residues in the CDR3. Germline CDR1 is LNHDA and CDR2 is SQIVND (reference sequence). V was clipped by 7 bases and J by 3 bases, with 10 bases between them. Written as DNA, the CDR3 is TGTGCCAGTACAGGGGCTCTCAATCAGCCCCAGCATTTT. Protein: CASTGALNQPQHF.

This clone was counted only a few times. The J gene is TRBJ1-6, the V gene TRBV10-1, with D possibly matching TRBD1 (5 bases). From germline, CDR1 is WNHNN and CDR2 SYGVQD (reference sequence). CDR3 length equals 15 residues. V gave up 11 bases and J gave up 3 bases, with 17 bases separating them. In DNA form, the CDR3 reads TGCGCCCCCGATAGCAGGGAGGGCTATAATTCACCCCTCCACTTT. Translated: CAPDSREGYNSPLHF.

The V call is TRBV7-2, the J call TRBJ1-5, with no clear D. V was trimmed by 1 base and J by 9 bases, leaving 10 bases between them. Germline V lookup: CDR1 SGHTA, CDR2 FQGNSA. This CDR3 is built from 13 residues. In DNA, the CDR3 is TGTGCCAGCAGCTTAGGCCCCGGTCGGCCCCAGCATTTT. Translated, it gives CASSLGPGRPQHF. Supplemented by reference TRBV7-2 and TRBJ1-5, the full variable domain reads GAGVSQSPSNKVTEKGKDVELRCDPISGHTALYWYRQSLGQGLEFLIYFQGNSAPDKSGLPSDRFSAERTGGSVSTLTIQRTQQEDSAVYLCASSLGPGRPQHFGDGTRLSIL.

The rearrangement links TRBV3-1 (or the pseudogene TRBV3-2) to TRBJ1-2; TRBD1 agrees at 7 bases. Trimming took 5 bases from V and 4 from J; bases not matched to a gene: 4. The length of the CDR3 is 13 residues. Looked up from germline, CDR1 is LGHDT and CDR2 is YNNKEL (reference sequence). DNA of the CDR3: TGTGCCAGCAGCGTGACAGGGCCCTATGGCTACACCTTC. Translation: CASSVTGPYGYTF.

CDR3 coding DNA: TGTGCCATCGCTAGCGGGGGAAGTACCGGGGAGCTGTTTTTT. This codes for CAIASGGSTGELFF. V is TRBV3-1 (or the pseudogene TRBV3-2) and J is TRBJ2-2; TRBD2 matches at 10 bases. The CDR3 is made up of 14 amino acids. V lost 10 bases and J lost 5; bases outside the gene matches: 7. Germline values: CDR1 LGHDT, CDR2 YNNKEL (reference sequence).

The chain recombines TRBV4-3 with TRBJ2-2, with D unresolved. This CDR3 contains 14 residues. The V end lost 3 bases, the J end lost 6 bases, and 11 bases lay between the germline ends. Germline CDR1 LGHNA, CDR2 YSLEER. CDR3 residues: CASSQLRGAGELFF. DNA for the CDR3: TGCGCCAGCAGCCAGCTTAGAGGAGCCGGGGAGCTGTTTTTT.

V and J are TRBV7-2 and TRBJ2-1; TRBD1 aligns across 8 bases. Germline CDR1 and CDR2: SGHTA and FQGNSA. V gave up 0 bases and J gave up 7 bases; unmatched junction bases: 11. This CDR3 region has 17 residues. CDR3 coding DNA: TGTGCCAGCAGCTTAGCCTCGCGACAGGGGCCGCGGAATGAGCAGTTCTTC. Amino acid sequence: CASSLASRQGPRNEQFF.

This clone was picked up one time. This CDR3 reads CASSLPPGTSAYEQYF. The DNA for the CDR3 is TGCGCCAGCAGTCTTCCGCCCGGGACATCGGCCTACGAGCAGTACTTC. The V call is TRBV5-1, the J call TRBJ2-7; D possibly corresponds to TRBD1 (6 bases). V was shortened by 5 bases and J by 2 bases, with 20 bases between the two germline ends. Germline V gene sequence: CDR1 SGHRS, CDR2 YFSETQ. There are 16 residues in the CDR3.

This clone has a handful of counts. The CDR3 is CASSSPGTGGNTIYF. CDR3 coding DNA: TGCGCCAGCAGCTCCCCGGGGACAGGTGGAAACACCATATATTTT. The V gene is TRBV5-1, the J gene TRBJ1-3; TRBD1 matches at 8 bases. Germline CDR1 reads SGHRS; CDR2 reads YFSETQ. The CDR3 is 15 residues long. Trimming removed 3 bases from V and 3 bases from J; junction bases left unmatched: 5.

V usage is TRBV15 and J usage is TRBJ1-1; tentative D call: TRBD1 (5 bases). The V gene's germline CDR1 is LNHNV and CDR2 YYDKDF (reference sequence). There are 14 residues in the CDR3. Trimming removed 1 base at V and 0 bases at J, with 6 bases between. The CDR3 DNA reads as TGTGCCACCAGCAGAGCGGGGGTGAACACTGAAGCTTTCTTT. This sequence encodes CATSRAGVNTEAFF. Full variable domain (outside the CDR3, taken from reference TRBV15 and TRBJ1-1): DAMVIQNPRYQVTQFGKPVTLSCSQTLNHNVMYWYQQKSSQAPKLLFHYYDKDFNNEADTPDNFQSRRPNTSFCFLDIRSPGLGDTAMYLCATSRAGVNTEAFFGQGTRLTVV.

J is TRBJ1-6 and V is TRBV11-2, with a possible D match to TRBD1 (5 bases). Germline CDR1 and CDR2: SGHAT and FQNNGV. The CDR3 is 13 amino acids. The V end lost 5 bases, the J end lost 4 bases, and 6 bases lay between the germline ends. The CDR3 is CASSPGYNSPLHF. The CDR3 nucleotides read TGTGCCAGCAGCCCAGGGTATAATTCACCCCTCCACTTT. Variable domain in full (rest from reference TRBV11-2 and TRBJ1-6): EAGVAQSPRYKIIEKRQSVAFWCNPISGHATLYWYQQILGQGPKLLIQFQNNGVVDDSQLPKDRFSAERLKGVDSTLKIQPAKLEDSAVYLCASSPGYNSPLHFGNGTRLTVT.

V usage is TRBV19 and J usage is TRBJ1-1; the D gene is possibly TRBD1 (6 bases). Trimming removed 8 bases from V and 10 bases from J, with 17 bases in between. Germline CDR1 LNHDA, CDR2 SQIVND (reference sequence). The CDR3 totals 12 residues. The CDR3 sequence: CASLIPQGRAFF. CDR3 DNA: TGTGCCAGTCTCATCCCCCAGGGGAGAGCTTTCTTT.

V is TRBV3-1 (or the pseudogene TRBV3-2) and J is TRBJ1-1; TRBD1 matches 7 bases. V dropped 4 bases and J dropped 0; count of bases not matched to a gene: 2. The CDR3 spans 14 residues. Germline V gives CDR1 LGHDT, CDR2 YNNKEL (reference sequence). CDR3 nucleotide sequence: TGTGCCAGCAGCCGACAGGGTGTGAACACTGAAGCTTTCTTT. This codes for CASSRQGVNTEAFF.

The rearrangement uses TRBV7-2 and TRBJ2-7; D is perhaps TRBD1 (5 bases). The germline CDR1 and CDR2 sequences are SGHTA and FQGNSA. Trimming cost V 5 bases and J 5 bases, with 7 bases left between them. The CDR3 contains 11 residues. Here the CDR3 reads CASSPRDEQYF. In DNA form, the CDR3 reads TGTGCCAGCAGCCCCAGGGACGAGCAGTACTTC. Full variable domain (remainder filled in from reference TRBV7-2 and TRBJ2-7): GAGVSQSPSNKVTEKGKDVELRCDPISGHTALYWYRQSLGQGLEFLIYFQGNSAPDKSGLPSDRFSAERTGGSVSTLTIQRTQQEDSAVYLCASSPRDEQYFGPGTRLTVT.

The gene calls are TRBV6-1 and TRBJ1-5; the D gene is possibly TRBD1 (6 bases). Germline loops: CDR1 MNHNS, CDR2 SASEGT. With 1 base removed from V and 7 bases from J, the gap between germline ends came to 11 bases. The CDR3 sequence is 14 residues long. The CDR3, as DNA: TGTGCCAGCAGTGAAGGGGACACAGGGCAGCCCCAGCATTTT. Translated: CASSEGDTGQPQHF.

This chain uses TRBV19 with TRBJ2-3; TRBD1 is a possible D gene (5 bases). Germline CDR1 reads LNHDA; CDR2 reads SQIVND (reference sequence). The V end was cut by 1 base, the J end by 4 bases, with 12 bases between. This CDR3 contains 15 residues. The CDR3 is CASSIVGQGADTQYF. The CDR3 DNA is TGTGCCAGTAGTATAGTGGGGCAAGGCGCAGATACGCAGTATTTT.